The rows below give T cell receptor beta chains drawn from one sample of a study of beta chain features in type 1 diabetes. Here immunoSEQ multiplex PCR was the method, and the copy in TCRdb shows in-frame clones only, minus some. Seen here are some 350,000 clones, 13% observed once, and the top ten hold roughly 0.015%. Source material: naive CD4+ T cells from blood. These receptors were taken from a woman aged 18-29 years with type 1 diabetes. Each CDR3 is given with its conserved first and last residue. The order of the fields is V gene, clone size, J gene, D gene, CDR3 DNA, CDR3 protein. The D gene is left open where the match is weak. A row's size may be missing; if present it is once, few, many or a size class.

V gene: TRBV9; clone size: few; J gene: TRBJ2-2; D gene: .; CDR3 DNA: TGTGCCAGCAGCGTAGTGGCCGCAACCGGGGAGCTGTTTTTT; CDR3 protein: CASSVVAATGELFF
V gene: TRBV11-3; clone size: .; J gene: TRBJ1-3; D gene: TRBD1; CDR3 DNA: TGTGCCAGCAGCCCCTCCGGGACAGTCGGCCGAAACACCATATATTTT; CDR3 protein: CASSPSGTVGRNTIYF
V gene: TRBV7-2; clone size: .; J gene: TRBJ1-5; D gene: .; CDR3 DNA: TGTGCCAGCAGCTTAGTCCAGGGAGGACAAGATAGCAATCAGCCCCAGCATTTT; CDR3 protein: CASSLVQGGQDSNQPQHF
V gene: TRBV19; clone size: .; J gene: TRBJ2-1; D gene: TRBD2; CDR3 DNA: TGTGCCAGTAGTATCACTAGCGGTATTAATGGCGATGAGCAGTTCTTC; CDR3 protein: CASSITSGINGDEQFF
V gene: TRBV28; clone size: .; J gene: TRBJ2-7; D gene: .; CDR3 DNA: TGTGCCAGCAGTTTCACCTCTACGGCCTACGAGCAGTACTTC; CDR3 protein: CASSFTSTAYEQYF
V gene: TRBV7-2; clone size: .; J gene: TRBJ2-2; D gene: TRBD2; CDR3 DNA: TGTGCCAGCAGCTTAGGACTAGCGGGACAGTATACCGGGGAGCTGTTTTTT; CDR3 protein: CASSLGLAGQYTGELFF
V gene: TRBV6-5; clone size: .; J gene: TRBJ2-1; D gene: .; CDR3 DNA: TGTGCCAGCAGTACCAACTCCAGGGTCCAGGAGCAGTTCTTC; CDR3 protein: CASSTNSRVQEQFF
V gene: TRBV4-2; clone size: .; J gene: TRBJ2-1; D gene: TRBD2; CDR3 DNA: TGTGCCAGCAGCCAAGCCCCTAGCGGGAGTGTCAGGGAATACAATGAGCAGTTCTTC; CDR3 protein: CASSQAPSGSVREYNEQFF
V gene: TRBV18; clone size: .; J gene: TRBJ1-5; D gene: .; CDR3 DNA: TGTGCCAGCTCACCTGGTGAGAATCAGCCCCAGCATTTT; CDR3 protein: CASSPGENQPQHF
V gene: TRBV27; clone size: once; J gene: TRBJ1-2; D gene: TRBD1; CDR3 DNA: TGTGCCAGCAGTTTCATTCAGGGGGATAGGTATGGCTACACCTTC; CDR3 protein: CASSFIQGDRYGYTF
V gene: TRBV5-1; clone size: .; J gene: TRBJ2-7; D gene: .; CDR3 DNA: TGCGCCAGCTCTGGAGGTACCCCGGCCTACGAGCAGTACTTC; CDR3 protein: CASSGGTPAYEQYF
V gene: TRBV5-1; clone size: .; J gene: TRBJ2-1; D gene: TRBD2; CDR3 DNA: TGCGCCAGCAGCTTTGAGACTAGCGGGAGTTATGAGCAGTTCTTC; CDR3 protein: CASSFETSGSYEQFF
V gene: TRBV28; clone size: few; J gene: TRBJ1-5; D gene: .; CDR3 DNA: TGTGCCAGCAACCCCAGGGCTCAGCCCCAGCATTTT; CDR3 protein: CASNPRAQPQHF
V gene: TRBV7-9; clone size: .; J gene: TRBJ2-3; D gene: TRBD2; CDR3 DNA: TGTGCCAGCAGCCTCGGGGAGGGAAGCACAGATACGCAGTATTTT; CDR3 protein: CASSLGEGSTDTQYF
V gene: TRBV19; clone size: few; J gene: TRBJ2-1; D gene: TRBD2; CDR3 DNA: TGTGCCAGTAGTAGAGCTATGCGACTAGCGCAGAATGAGCAGTTCTTC; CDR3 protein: CASSRAMRLAQNEQFF
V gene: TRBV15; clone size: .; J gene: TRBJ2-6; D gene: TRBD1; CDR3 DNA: TGTGCCACTAGAAGACAGGGGAGCTCTGGGGCCAACGTCCTGACTTTC; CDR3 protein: CATRRQGSSGANVLTF
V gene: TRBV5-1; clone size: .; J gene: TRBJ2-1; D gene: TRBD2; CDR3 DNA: TGCGCCAGCAGCCTCGGGACTAGCGGGAGAGGGTTGAATGAGCAGTTCTTC; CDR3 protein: CASSLGTSGRGLNEQFF
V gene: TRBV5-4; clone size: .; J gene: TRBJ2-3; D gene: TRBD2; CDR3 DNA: TGTGCCAGCAGCTTTCAAGCGGGAAATACAGATACGCAGTATTTT; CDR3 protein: CASSFQAGNTDTQYF
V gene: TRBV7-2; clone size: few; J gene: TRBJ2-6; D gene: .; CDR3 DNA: TGTGCCAGCAGCTTAGAGCTGTTCTCTGGGGCCAACGTCCTGACTTTC; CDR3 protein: CASSLELFSGANVLTF
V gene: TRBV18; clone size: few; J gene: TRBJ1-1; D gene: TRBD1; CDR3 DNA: TGTGCCAGCTCGCCGGGGACAGGGTCGGAGCGTGAAGCTTTCTTT; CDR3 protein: CASSPGTGSEREAFF
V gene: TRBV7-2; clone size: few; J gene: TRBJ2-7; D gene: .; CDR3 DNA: TGTGCCAGCAGCTCGACATTCGTCTACGAGCAGTACTTC; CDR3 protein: CASSSTFVYEQYF
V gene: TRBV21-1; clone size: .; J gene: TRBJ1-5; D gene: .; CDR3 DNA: TGTGCCCTATCAGGGCGGGGGAATCAGCCCCAGCATTTT; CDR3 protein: CALSGRGNQPQHF
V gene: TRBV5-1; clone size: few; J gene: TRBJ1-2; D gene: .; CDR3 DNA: TGCGCCAGCAGCTTGGACAGGACCTATGGCTACACCTTC; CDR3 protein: CASSLDRTYGYTF
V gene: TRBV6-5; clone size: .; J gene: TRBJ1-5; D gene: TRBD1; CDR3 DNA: TGTGCCAGCAGTTCGCTAAGGAAGGGGACAGGACAGCCCCAGCATTTT; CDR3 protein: CASSSLRKGTGQPQHF
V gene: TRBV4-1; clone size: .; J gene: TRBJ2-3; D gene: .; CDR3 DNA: TGCGCCAGCAGCCAACTAGTGGTCACAGATACGCAGTATTTT; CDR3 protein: CASSQLVVTDTQYF
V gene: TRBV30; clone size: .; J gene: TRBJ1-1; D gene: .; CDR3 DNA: TGTGCCTGGATCCTAGGGGCTGGGGCTTTCTTT; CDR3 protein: CAWILGAGAFF